This T cell receptor (beta chain) was recorded in a study of CD8+ T cells in alopecia areata (dated by TCRdb to the late 2010s). Turning to the overall study: Treated patients were enrolled in an open-label pilot trial of oral tofacitinib, 5 to 10 mg twice daily, for moderate-to-severe alopecia areata. RNA came from the PAXgene miRNA kit for fixed scalp, the miRNeasy kit for PBMCs, and the RNeasy kit for mouse skin. The SALT score, which quantifies the percentage of affected scalp surface area, was used to measure disease severity in treated patients. Amplification of TCRbeta CDR3 regions was done by immunoSEQ multiplex PCR using 35 Vbeta forward primers and 13 Jbeta reverse primers. Human TCRbeta sequencing covered scalp tissue and sorted CD4+ and CD8+ peripheral blood T cells from patchy and totalis/universalis alopecia areata patients and healthy controls. High-throughput TCRbeta sequencing was used to examine T cell clonal expansion in alopecia areata in both the C3H/HeJ mouse model and human patients. Tofacitinib was given for 6 to 18 months, followed by 6 months of follow-up off drug to assess delayed response and recurrence. Patients on tofacitinib were biopsied at baseline and after 4 and 24 weeks of treatment, and several of the patients also had a later scalp biopsy. Scalp clonality was compared among normal scalp (n=4), patchy alopecia areata scalp (n=8), and alopecia totalis/universalis scalp (n=8).

According to the study, the label for this sample's time point signals: approximately 4 weeks on oral tofacitinib. The treatment or condition label of this sample denotes: oral pan-JAK inhibitor, 5-10 mg twice daily. From alopecia areata patients, peripheral blood was collected along with lesional scalp punch biopsies. After PBMCs were isolated by density centrifugation and stained for CD3, CD4 and CD8, a FACSAria was used to sort CD4+ and CD8+ T cells. Overall results and qualifications from the work: During tofacitinib treatment, many expanded lesional clones stuck around in both scalp and blood, and this persistence may partly explain why relapse happens after treatment is stopped. Shared TCR sequences between patients were less evident than in mice, which may be partly attributable to HLA diversity in the patient population. Higher clonality and more expanded CD8+ clones were observed in lesional scalp than in normal scalp, particularly in alopecia totalis/universalis, a finding suggestive of antigenic drive. Because the treated cohort was small and had only one nonresponder, larger studies are needed to examine links between baseline CD8+ expansion and response. Scalp clonality and the number of expanded CD8+ clones among the top 100 scalp clones were significantly decreased by tofacitinib. Resident alphabeta T cells in normal human skin are also sequenced, complicating scalp TCR repertoire analysis, unlike mouse skin dominated by gammadelta T cells.

In this sample, this clone turned up a few times. This receptor's antigen is unknown. Per-nucleotide qualities are absent, and no much larger clonotype sits a single base away. Library prep was done by the immunoSEQ multiplex PCR assay. RNA was extracted from all samples and reverse transcribed into cDNA, which served as template for TCR sequencing. SuperScript III was used for first-strand cDNA synthesis, primed with a 2:1 mix of oligo-dT and random hexamers. A synthetic immune receptor repertoire was used to gauge amplification bias, and whatever bias remained was removed computationally. The original methods were these. Raw reads were preprocessed to remove errors, and CDR3 was defined according to IMGT conventions as the region from the conserved cysteine to phenylalanine. To get clonality, Shannon entropy was normalized by log2 of the number of productive unique TCRs and the result was subtracted from 1. Whether scalp clones were CD4 or CD8 was inferred by matching scalp TCRbeta sequences against CD4 and CD8 repertoires sorted from blood. In TCRdb, the immuneACCESS table is reduced to in-frame sequences with V and J assigned. These tables do not hold every clone; where another copy was compared, an unresolved V gene accounts for under half, and the others remain unexplained. Clonal size and the V and J genes are those of that table, whereas D and trimming came from the DNA. The sample records fewer than 250,000 clones, over 60% of which are singletons. The top ten hold 4% to 5% of the sample.

This receptor was identified in a human donor with alopecia areata. The sample in question was CD4+ T cells sorted from blood, obtained at week 4, from a patient treated with tofacitinib.

CDR3 loop: CAWSYGQGRYQPQHF. The DNA sequence follows: TGTGCCTGGAGTTATGGGCAGGGGAGATATCAGCCCCAGCATTTT. The rearrangement joined TRBV30 to TRBJ1-5, and the D gene may be TRBD1, 6 bases matching. CDR1 GTSNPN and CDR2 SVGIG were looked up in the germline V gene (reference sequence). At the junction V is shortened by 2 bases and J by 5 bases, with 16 bases in between. The CDR3 contains 15 residues, cysteine and phenylalanine counted. The CDR3 DNA has 45 bases and is translated from base 1.